One sample yielded the 14 T cell receptor beta chains listed below, sequenced in a study of shared clonotypes between healthy human individuals. Data came from immunoSEQ multiplex PCR; TCRdb stores just in-frame clones and leaves some out. The table lists around 600,000 clones, approximately 97% of them singletons, with roughly 0.05% in the top ten. The sequenced sample consisted of naive CD4+ T cells sorted from blood. Subset reported: CD45RA+ positively selected. Receptors were obtained from a woman in her thirties in good health.

This chain connects TRBV5-4 to TRBJ2-5; perhaps TRBD1 as D (6 bases). The CDR3 has 13 amino acids. The germline CDR1 and CDR2 sequences are SGHNT and YYREEE (reference sequence). Trimming took 4 bases from V and 5 from J, leaving 12 bases between them. The CDR3: CASSIDRRETQYF. CDR3 DNA sequence: TGTGCCAGCAGCATAGACAGGAGGGAGACCCAGTACTTC.

There are a few counts of this clone. V gene TRBV5-6 combines with J gene TRBJ1-5, with 11 bases aligning to TRBD1. CDR1 and CDR2 from the germline V gene are SGHDT and YYEEEE. V gave up 6 bases and J gave up 4 bases; unmatched junction bases: 9. This CDR3 has 16 residues. The CDR3 reads CASTPMGTGGNQPQHF. DNA for the CDR3: TGTGCCAGCACCCCAATGGGGACAGGGGGGAATCAGCCCCAGCATTTT.

This clone was recorded only once. This chain links TRBV29-1 with TRBJ2-3; D is ambiguous. Trimming removed 5 bases from V and 0 bases from J, with 15 bases in between. Germline CDR1 and CDR2: SQVTM and ANQGSEA. This CDR3 contains 15 residues. CDR3 protein: CSVTLSLSSTDTQYF. CDR3 in DNA: TGCAGCGTTACTCTTAGCTTGTCTAGCACAGATACGCAGTATTTT.

J is TRBJ2-7 and V is TRBV6-6; the D is unclear. The CDR3 consists of 14 residues. The germline V gene has CDR1 MNHNY and CDR2 SVGAGI (reference sequence). V was trimmed by 5 bases and J by 0 bases, leaving 11 bases between them. DNA for the CDR3: TGTGCCAGCAGTAAGGACCGTAGCTCCTACGAGCAGTACTTC. Its translation: CASSKDRSSYEQYF.

The chain uses TRBV5-4 and TRBJ2-5; 8 nucleotides align to TRBD1. V shed 2 bases and J 2 bases; nucleotides not matched to a gene: 2. In germline, CDR1 is SGHNT, CDR2 YYREEE (reference sequence). The length of the CDR3 is 14 residues. Here the CDR3 DNA reads TGTGCCAGCAGCTTAACAGGGGGACAAGAGACCCAGTACTTC. This sequence encodes CASSLTGGQETQYF.

The chain is built from TRBV11-3 and TRBJ1-1, with D maybe TRBD1 (6 bases). The CDR3 sequence is 14 residues long. Trimming removed 3 bases at V and 3 bases at J, with 11 bases between. Per the germline V gene, CDR1 is SGHNT and CDR2 is YENEEA. The CDR3 loop is CASSFRGSDTEAFF. The CDR3 coding sequence is TGTGCCAGCAGCTTTAGGGGGTCAGACACTGAAGCTTTCTTT.

In DNA, the CDR3 is TGCGCCAGCAGCCAAGAATGGCGGGGTACAGATACGCAGTATTTT. Translated: CASSQEWRGTDTQYF. This rearrangement joins TRBV4-1 to TRBJ2-3; D perhaps matches TRBD2 (6 bases). The CDR3 spans 15 residues. Germline CDR1 MGHRA, CDR2 YSYEKL. V lost 0 bases and J lost 3, with 10 bases in between.

CDR3 loop: CASSYPGTSGSYEQYF. The DNA of the CDR3 is TGTGCCAGCAGTTACCCAGGGACTAGCGGGAGTTACGAGCAGTACTTC. The chain is built from TRBV6-6 and TRBJ2-7, with 14 bases matching TRBD2. With 2 bases clipped from V and 4 bases from J, the junction kept 4 bases outside the gene matches. CDR3 size: 16 residues. The V gene's germline CDR1 is MNHNY and CDR2 SVGAGI (reference sequence).

The rearrangement links TRBV7-2 to TRBJ1-5; unclear D gene. Trimming cost V 5 bases and J 3 bases, with 17 bases left between them. This CDR3 has 16 amino acids. Germline loops: CDR1 SGHTA, CDR2 FQGNSA. DNA of the CDR3: TGTGCCAGCAGCCGTCTCTCCGTGGGTGCCAATCAGCCCCAGCATTTT. Its protein product is CASSRLSVGANQPQHF.

This CDR3 reads CASSGQPLLYGYTF. DNA of the CDR3: TGTGCCAGCAGTGGACAGCCTCTCCTCTATGGCTACACCTTC. The chain couples TRBV28 to TRBJ1-2, with a weak D call TRBD1 (6 bases). This CDR3 has 14 residues. The germline V and J ends were trimmed by 5 bases and 4 bases, with 14 bases remaining between them. The germline V gene encodes CDR1 MDHEN and CDR2 SYDVKM.

The J gene is TRBJ2-7, the V gene TRBV6-6, with 14 bases identical to TRBD2. V was clipped by 1 base and J by 4 bases; unmatched bases: 3. Germline-derived CDR1 and CDR2 are MNHNY and SVGAGI (reference sequence). This CDR3 is 16 amino acids long. DNA for the CDR3: TGTGCCAGCAGTTACTTAGGGACTAGCGGGAGTTACGAGCAGTACTTC. Translated: CASSYLGTSGSYEQYF.

V gene TRBV10-1 combines with J gene TRBJ2-3; D might be TRBD1 or TRBD2, each matching 6 bases. Germline loops: CDR1 WNHNN, CDR2 SYGVQD (reference sequence). This CDR3 is built from 15 residues. Trimming removed 2 bases at V and 1 base at J, with 10 bases between. CDR3 sequence reads: CASSEAGTRTDTQYF. The CDR3 DNA sequence: TGCGCCAGCAGTGAGGCGGGGACACGCACAGATACGCAGTATTTT.

V is TRBV28 and J is TRBJ2-7; TRBD2 might be the D (5 bases). CDR3 length: 14 residues. Germline V CDR1 and CDR2: MDHEN, SYDVKM. The V gene lost 7 bases and the J gene lost 1 base, with 14 bases spanning the gap. The CDR3 sequence is CASTWRSRSYEQYF. CDR3 nucleotides: TGTGCCAGCACCTGGAGGTCGCGGTCCTACGAGCAGTACTTC.

The chain links TRBV11-2 to TRBJ2-1, with 7 bases fitting TRBD2. This CDR3 spans 15 amino acids. From germline, CDR1 is SGHAT and CDR2 FQNNGV. V was clipped by 1 base and J by 6 bases; unmatched bases: 6. Here the CDR3 reads CASSLGLAEGNEQFF. DNA for the CDR3: TGTGCCAGCAGCTTAGGTCTAGCGGAGGGCAATGAGCAGTTCTTC.